This T cell receptor beta chain appears in the sequencing data of a study of beta chain features in type 1 diabetes. This clone was seen a few times. Per the germline V gene, CDR1 is LNHDA and CDR2 is SQIVND (reference sequence). The V gene end was trimmed by 4 bases and the J gene end by 4 bases; junction bases not matched to a gene: 7. The CDR3 contains 15 residues. TCRB transcripts that were expressed got sequenced, as all of the isolated RNA had been reverse transcribed. TCRdb keeps only in-frame clones here, not all; method: immunoSEQ multiplex PCR. The sample records 600,000 to 650,000 clones, 15% to 18% being singletons.

This chain links TRBV19 with TRBJ2-3, with 8 bases fitting TRBD1. What was sequenced was naive CD4+ T cells from blood. This clonotype was sampled from a man younger than 35 in good health. For the CDR3, the DNA is TGTGCCAGTAGTACTAGGACAGGGTTCTCAGATACGCAGTATTTT. The encoded protein is CASSTRTGFSDTQYF.